Included here is one T cell receptor (beta chain) sequence, with context. Repertoires were generated with immunoSEQ multiplex PCR, while TCRdb's copy carries only in-frame clones and drops some. The sample yields roughly 200,000 clones, 84% seen once. This sample was taken from a study of blood T cell repertoires in COVID-19. This clonotype was sampled from an elderly woman with COVID-19, enrolled during active disease. Sequencing was carried out using peripheral blood.

The CDR3 reads CASSRGGEGELFF. The CDR3 DNA is TGCGCCAGCAGCCGGGGGGGCGAGGGGGAGCTGTTTTTT. V usage is TRBV4-1 and J usage is TRBJ2-2; the D gene is possibly TRBD2 (7 bases). V was shortened by 4 bases and J by 8 bases, with 11 bases between the two germline ends. Germline V CDR1 and CDR2: MGHRA, YSYEKL. The CDR3 is made up of 13 amino acids.